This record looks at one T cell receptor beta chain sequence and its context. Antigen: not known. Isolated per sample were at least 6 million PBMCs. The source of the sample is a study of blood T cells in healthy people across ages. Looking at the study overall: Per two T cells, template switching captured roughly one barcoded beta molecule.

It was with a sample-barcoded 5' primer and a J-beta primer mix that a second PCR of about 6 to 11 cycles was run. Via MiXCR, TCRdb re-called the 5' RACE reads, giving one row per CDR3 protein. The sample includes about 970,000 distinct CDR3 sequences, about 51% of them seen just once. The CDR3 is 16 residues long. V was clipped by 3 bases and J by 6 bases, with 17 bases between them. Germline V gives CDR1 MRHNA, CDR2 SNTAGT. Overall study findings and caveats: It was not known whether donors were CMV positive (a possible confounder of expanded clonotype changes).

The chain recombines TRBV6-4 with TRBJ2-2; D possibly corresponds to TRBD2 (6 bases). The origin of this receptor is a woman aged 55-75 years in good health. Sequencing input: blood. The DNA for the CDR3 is TGTGCCAGCAGTGAGACGGTCGGGAGTGGGGCCGGGGAGCTGTTTTTT. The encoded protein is CASSETVGSGAGELFF.